This TCR beta chain stems from a study of T-cell reconstitution after alpha-beta-depleted transplantation in children (dated by TCRdb to the mid-2010s). About the investigation overall: Using TCR repertoire profiling, the study quantitatively followed how T-cell immune reconstitution unfolded in children after TCRalphabeta/CD19-depleted allogeneic hematopoietic cell transplantation.

Receptor amplification or capture employed PCR. TCRdb shows the sequencer as Illumina HiSeq 2500. TCR libraries were prepared with molecular barcoding, using unique molecular identifiers to normalize TCRbeta repertoire quantification. TCRdb trimmed public reads at Q25 via fastp, called clones via MiXCR and kept in-frame beta chains. Each CDR3 protein gets just one entry, which takes the most common genes and DNA from the rows behind it. The sample includes a few hundred thousand distinct CDR3 sequences, with roughly 30% observed a single time. The ten largest account for 30% to 45% of the sample. Remarks on this clonotype: Its antigen target is currently unknown. Base-call qualities are not available, and no considerably larger clone is one nucleotide away.

What the authors observed across the whole study: The apparently early alphabetaT-cell count recovery about two months after transplant was reportedly dependent on only several hundred rapidly expanded clones derived from non-depleted graft cells. In some patients, the high TCRbeta diversity seen at day 60 was put down to recipient T cells and intrathymic progenitors that had survived conditioning. Over subsequent months, a decline in hyperexpanded clone frequencies was noted, and after one year, T-cell counts and TCRbeta diversity were mostly ascribed to newly produced T cells.

The CDR3, from cysteine to phenylalanine, totals 15 residues. The kept DNA is CDR3 alone, 45 bases in frame from the first base. The junction carries 15 bases between V and J, which are trimmed by 4 bases and 4 bases respectively. CDR1 and CDR2, looked up from the germline V gene (reference sequence), are LGHDT and YNNKEL. The treatment or condition label on this specimen signifies: allogeneic hematopoietic cell transplantation with graft depleted of TCRalphabeta T cells and CD19 B cells. Transplant recipients were children who received TCRalphabeta/CD19-depleted allogeneic hematopoietic cell grafts.

The sequence came from a boy younger than two with Wiskott-Aldrich syndrome, due to receive a stem cell transplant. Sequenced here: PBMCs, sampled before TCRalphabeta/CD19-depleted stem cell transplant. The sequence joins TRBV3-1 to TRBJ2-3; a weak D assignment points to TRBD2 (7 bases agree). The DNA sequence is as follows: TGTGCCAGCAGCCGCGGGGGACGGACAGCAGATACGCAGTATTTT. This is translated as CASSRGGRTADTQYF.